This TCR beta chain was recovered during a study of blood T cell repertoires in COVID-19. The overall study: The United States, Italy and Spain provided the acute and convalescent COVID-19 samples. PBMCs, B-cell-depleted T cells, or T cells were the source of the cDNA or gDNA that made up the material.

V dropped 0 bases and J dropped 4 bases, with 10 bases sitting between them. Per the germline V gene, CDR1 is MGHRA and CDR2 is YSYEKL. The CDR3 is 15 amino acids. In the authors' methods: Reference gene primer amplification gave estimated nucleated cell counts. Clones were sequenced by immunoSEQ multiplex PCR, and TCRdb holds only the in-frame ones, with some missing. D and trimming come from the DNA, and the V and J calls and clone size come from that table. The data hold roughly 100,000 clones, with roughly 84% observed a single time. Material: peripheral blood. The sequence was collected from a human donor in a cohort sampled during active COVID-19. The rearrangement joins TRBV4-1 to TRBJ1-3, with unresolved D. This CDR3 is CASSQDGGYGNTIYF. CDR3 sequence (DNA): TGCGCCAGCAGCCAAGATGGAGGTTACGGAAACACCATATATTTT.